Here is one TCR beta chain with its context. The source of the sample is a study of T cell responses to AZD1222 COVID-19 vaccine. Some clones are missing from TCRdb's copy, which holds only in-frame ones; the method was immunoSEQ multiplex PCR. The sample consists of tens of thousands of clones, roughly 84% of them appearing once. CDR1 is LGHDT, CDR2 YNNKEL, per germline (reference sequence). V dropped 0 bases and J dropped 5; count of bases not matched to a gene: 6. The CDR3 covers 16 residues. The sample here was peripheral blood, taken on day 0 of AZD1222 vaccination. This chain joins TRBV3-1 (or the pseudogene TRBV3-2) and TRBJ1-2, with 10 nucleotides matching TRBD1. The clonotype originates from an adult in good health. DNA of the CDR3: TGTGCCAGCAGCCAAGATAGGCGGGGACAGGGGTATGGCTACACCTTC. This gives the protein CASSQDRRGQGYGYTF.